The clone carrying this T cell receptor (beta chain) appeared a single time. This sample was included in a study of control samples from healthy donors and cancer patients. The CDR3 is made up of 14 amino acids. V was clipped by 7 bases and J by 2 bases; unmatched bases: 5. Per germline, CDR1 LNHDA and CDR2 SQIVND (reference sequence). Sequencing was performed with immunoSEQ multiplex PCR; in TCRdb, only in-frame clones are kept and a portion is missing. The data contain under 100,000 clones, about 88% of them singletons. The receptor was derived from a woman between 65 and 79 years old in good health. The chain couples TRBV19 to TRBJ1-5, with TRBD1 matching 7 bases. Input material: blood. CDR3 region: CASTEGGGNQPQHF. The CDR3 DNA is TGTGCCAGTACGGAAGGGGGCGGCAATCAGCCCCAGCATTTT.